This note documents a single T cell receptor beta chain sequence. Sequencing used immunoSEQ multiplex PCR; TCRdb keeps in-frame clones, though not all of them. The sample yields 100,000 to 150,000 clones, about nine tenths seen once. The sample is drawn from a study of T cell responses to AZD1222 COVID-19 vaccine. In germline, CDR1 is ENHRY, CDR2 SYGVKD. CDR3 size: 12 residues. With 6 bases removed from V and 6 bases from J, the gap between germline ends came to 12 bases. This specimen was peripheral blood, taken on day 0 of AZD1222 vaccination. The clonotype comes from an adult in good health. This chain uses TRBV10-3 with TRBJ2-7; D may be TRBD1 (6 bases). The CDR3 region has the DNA TGTGCCATCAGAACACAGGGATCCGAGCAGTACTTC. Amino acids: CAIRTQGSEQYF.